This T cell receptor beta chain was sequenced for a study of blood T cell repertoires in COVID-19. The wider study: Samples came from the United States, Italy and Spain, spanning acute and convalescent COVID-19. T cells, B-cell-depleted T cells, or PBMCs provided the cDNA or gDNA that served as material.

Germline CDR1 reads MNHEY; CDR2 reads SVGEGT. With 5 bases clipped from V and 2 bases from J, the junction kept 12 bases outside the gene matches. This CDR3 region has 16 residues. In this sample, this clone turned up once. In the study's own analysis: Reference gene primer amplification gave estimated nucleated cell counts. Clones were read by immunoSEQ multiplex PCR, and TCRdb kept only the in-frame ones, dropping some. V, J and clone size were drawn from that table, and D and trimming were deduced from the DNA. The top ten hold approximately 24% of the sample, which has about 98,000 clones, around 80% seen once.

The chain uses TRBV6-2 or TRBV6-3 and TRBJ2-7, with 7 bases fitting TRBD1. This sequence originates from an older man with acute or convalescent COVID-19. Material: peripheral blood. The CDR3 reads CASSLIETGPPYEQYF. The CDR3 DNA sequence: TGTGCCAGCAGTCTCATCGAGACAGGGCCACCCTACGAGCAGTACTTC.